These 29 T cell receptor beta chains originate from one sample sequenced in a study of T cells in Graves' hyperthyroidism and ophthalmopathy. TCR beta CDR3 region amplification was performed from RNA transcripts. Primed by the HTBI set, a first-round RT-PCR was run on the TCR CDR3. TCRdb reanalysed the multiplex PCR reads using MiXCR and keeps one entry per CDR3 protein. The sample carries a few hundred thousand distinct CDR3 sequences, about 45% recorded once. Material for sequencing was peripheral blood or thyroid tissue (not recorded which). The receptor source for this set is a woman younger than 30 with Graves' hyperthyroidism.

This clonotype was observed at least ten times. The CDR3 reads CASSPGTGPLWEQYF. As DNA, the CDR3 is TGTGCCAGCAGTCCCGGGACAGGGCCCCTTTGGGAGCAGTACTTC. The V and J genes are TRBV7-8 and TRBJ2-7; 9 bases match TRBD1. In germline, CDR1 is SGHVS, CDR2 FQNEAQ. The trim removed 6 bases at V and 7 bases at J, leaving 13 bases unmatched. The CDR3 is 15 amino acids.

The sample holds a few counts of this clonotype. The V call is TRBV6-2 or TRBV6-3, the J call TRBJ2-5; D is perhaps TRBD2 (6 bases). The V gene lost 4 bases and the J gene lost 5 bases, with 11 bases spanning the gap. Germline CDR1 and CDR2: MNHEY and SVGEGT. The CDR3 has 13 residues. In DNA form, the CDR3 reads TGTGCCAGCAGTTCTGGGGGGTTGGAGACCCAGTACTTC. This gives the protein CASSSGGLETQYF.

V gene TRBV20-1 combines with J gene TRBJ2-5; D could derive from TRBD1 or TRBD2 (7 bases each). Trimming pared 6 bases from V and 5 bases from J, leaving 22 bases between. The germline gives CDR1 DFQATT, CDR2 SNEGSKA (reference sequence). The CDR3 has 15 residues. CDR3 bases: TGCAGTGCCAGCAGGGGGGGGGGCCCGTGGGAGACCCAGTACTTC. Translated: CSASRGGGPWETQYF.

This clonotype appeared many times. The chain uses TRBV12-3 or TRBV12-4 and TRBJ1-6; the D is unclear. The CDR3 consists of 15 residues. Trimming left V 5 bases short and J 0 bases short, with 8 bases between. The CDR3 region is CASSSGDSYNSPLHF. DNA of the CDR3: TGTGCCAGCAGTAGCGGGGACTCCTATAATTCACCCCTCCACTTT.

Comments on this clonotype: At one end, the junction sequence differs from germline, possibly due to a read error. The CDR3 sequence is CASSEAGGTGASVLTF. CDR3 DNA: TGTGCCAGCAGTGAAGCGGGGGGGACTGGGGCCAGCGTCCTGACTTTC. The rearrangement links TRBV6-1 to TRBJ2-6; 7 bases fit TRBD2. The germline gives CDR1 MNHNS, CDR2 SASEGT. This CDR3 is built from 16 residues.

Comment on this clonotype: A clone one base away is much larger, so this may be a read error. The chain couples TRBV2 to TRBJ2-7, with TRBD2 matching 9 bases. The CDR3 length is 15 residues. Per the germline V gene, CDR1 is SNHLY and CDR2 is FYNNEI. The CDR3 DNA reads TGTGCCAGCAGTGTTGGACTAGCGCCCACCTACGGGCAGTACTTC. Protein: CASSVGLAPTYGQYF.

This clonotype was counted a single time. The chain carries TRBV5-4 and TRBJ2-7, with 8 bases that match TRBD1. There are 16 residues in the CDR3. V was clipped by 2 bases and J by 3 bases; unmatched bases: 10. The germline V gene has CDR1 SGHNT and CDR2 YYREEE (reference sequence). The CDR3 protein is CASSLERTGYSYEQYF. The CDR3 DNA sequence: TGTGCCAGCAGCTTAGAGAGGACAGGGTATAGCTACGAGCAGTACTTC.

This clonotype was recorded a few times. The chain has TRBV28 and TRBJ2-1, with D possibly matching TRBD1 (6 bases). CDR3 length: 16 amino acids. Trimming removed 6 bases at V and 1 base at J, with 16 bases between. The germline V gene has CDR1 MDHEN and CDR2 SYDVKM. CDR3 residues: CASSPNRVASYNEQFF. In nucleotides, the CDR3 is TGTGCCAGCAGCCCGAACAGGGTGGCTTCCTACAATGAGCAGTTCTTC.

The CDR3 spells CASRDGTGGAGQYF. CDR3 sequence (DNA): TGTGCCAGCAGAGACGGGACAGGGGGCGCCGGGCAGTACTTC. The chain carries TRBV5-6 and TRBJ2-7, with 12 bases aligning to TRBD1. This CDR3 has 14 amino acids. Germline V CDR1 and CDR2: SGHDT, YYEEEE. V shed 5 bases, J shed 9 bases, and the junction held 9 bases outside the gene matches. Supplemented by reference TRBV5-6 and TRBJ2-7, the full variable domain reads DAGVTQSPTHLIKTRGQQVTLRCSPKSGHDTVSWYQQALGQGPQFIFQYYEEEERQRGNFPDRFSGHQFPNYSSELNVNALLLGDSALYLCASRDGTGGAGQYFGPGTRLTVT.

This clonotype was counted a few times. The chain recombines TRBV11-3 with TRBJ2-2; perhaps TRBD1 as D (5 bases). Germline V CDR1 and CDR2: SGHNT, YENEEA. The CDR3 consists of 14 residues. Trimming shortened V by 8 bases and J by 5 bases, and 15 bases separated the two germline ends. Here the CDR3 DNA reads TGTGCCAGCGAGGAGAAGGGGCGAACCGGGGAGCTGTTTTTT. It translates to CASEEKGRTGELFF. The full variable domain, its missing parts supplied by reference TRBV11-3 and TRBJ2-2, is EAGVVQSPRYKIIEKKQPVAFWCNPISGHNTLYWYLQNLGQGPELLIRYENEEAVDDSQLPKDRFSAERLKGVDSTLKIQPAELGDSAVYLCASEEKGRTGELFFGEGSRLTVL.

This clonotype is a singleton in its sample. Since a much larger clone is just one base distant, this may be a read error. The chain carries TRBV24-1 and TRBJ2-2; tentative D call: TRBD2 (5 bases). CDR1 and CDR2 (germline): KGHDR, SFDVKD. The CDR3 has 17 amino acids. CDR3 protein: CATSDPTALLTTGELPF. The CDR3 DNA reads TGTGCCACCAGTGATCCAACGGCCCTACTGACCACCGGGGAGCTGCCTTTT.

This clonotype was detected only a few times. The chain joins TRBV2 to TRBJ2-3, with TRBD2 as a possible D gene (5 bases). V lost 0 bases and J 4 bases, leaving 11 bases between the germline ends. The germline V gene has CDR1 SNHLY and CDR2 FYNNEI. The CDR3 is 15 residues long. CDR3 DNA: TGTGCCAGCAGTGAAGCGGTGGGAGTGGCAGATACGCAGTATTTT. This codes for CASSEAVGVADTQYF.

This clonotype was seen ten or more times. Lacking the conserved final phenylalanine or tryptophan, this CDR3 likely reflects a read error. This chain joins TRBV7-8 and TRBJ1-1; 12 bases are shared with TRBD1. The CDR3 is 15 amino acids. In germline, CDR1 is SGHVS, CDR2 FQNEAQ. V lost 4 bases, J lost 2 bases, and 2 bases stayed unmatched. As DNA, the CDR3 is TGTGCCAGCAGCTCGGGACAGGGGGCAAACACTGAAGCTTTCCTT. It translates to CASSSGQGANTEAFL.

Many counts were recorded for this clonotype. V gene TRBV20-1 combines with J gene TRBJ2-7; a weak D match, TRBD2 (6 bases). The V gene's germline CDR1 is DFQATT and CDR2 SNEGSKA (reference sequence). This CDR3 has 13 amino acids. V shed 4 bases and J shed 4 bases, with 14 bases lying between them. The CDR3 DNA sequence: TGCAGTGCTACCAGACTAGATCAGTACGAGCAGTACTTC. It translates to CSATRLDQYEQYF.

Only a few counts were recorded for this clonotype. The chain joins TRBV6-2 or TRBV6-3 to TRBJ1-6; D is uncertain. The CDR3 is 19 residues long. V lost 0 bases, J lost 0 bases, and 15 bases lay in between. CDR1 is MNHEY, CDR2 SVGEGT, per germline. The CDR3, as DNA: TGTGCCAGCAGTTACTCGAGAGGTGGTACGAGCTCCTATAATTCACCCCTCCACTTT. Translated: CASSYSRGGTSSYNSPLHF.

The genes are TRBV5-1 and TRBJ1-1, with 7 bases that match TRBD1. V lost 1 base, J lost 4 bases, and 13 bases stayed unmatched. Germline V gene sequence: CDR1 SGHRS, CDR2 YFSETQ. CDR3 length: 17 amino acids. The CDR3: CASSLTTPTGLVTEAFF. The CDR3 coding sequence is TGCGCCAGCAGCTTGACCACCCCGACAGGGTTAGTCACTGAAGCTTTCTTT.

The chain joins TRBV7-3 to TRBJ2-6; D might be TRBD2 (7 bases). Trimming removed 3 bases from V and 6 bases from J, with 18 bases in between. Germline lookup yields CDR1 SGHTA and CDR2 FQGTGA. The CDR3 has 17 amino acids. The CDR3 is CASSLKPGGREANVLTF. The CDR3 bases are TGTGCCAGCAGCTTGAAACCGGGGGGCAGGGAGGCCAACGTCCTGACTTTC.

The chain joins TRBV2 to TRBJ2-7; D is ambiguous. V lost 10 bases, J lost 2 bases, and 15 bases lay in between. CDR1 is SNHLY, CDR2 FYNNEI, per germline. The CDR3 totals 13 residues. CDR3 in DNA: TGTGCCACAAGTAGACGGAGAACCTACGAGCAGTACTTC. It yields the protein CATSRRRTYEQYF.

This clonotype was seen many times. The chain employs TRBV5-6 and TRBJ2-5, with no clear D. V was clipped by 1 base and J by 1 base, with 8 bases between them. From germline, CDR1 is SGHDT and CDR2 YYEEEE. The CDR3 is 14 amino acids. The CDR3 sequence is CASSLFTFQETQYF. The CDR3 region has the DNA TGTGCCAGCAGCTTGTTTACATTCCAAGAGACCCAGTACTTC.

V and J are TRBV10-3 and TRBJ2-2, with D perhaps TRBD2 (5 bases). Germline V lookup: CDR1 ENHRY, CDR2 SYGVKD. CDR3 size: 14 residues. V dropped 0 bases and J dropped 5 bases, with 7 bases sitting between them. The CDR3 region has the DNA TGTGCCATCAGTGAGTCGGGCGGGACCGGGGAGCTGTTTTTT. Encoded protein: CAISESGGTGELFF.

Comment on this clonotype: A read error may produce the germline difference seen at one junction end. J is TRBJ2-1 and V is TRBV7-3; D is uncertain. The CDR3 consists of 12 residues. From germline, CDR1 is SGHTA and CDR2 FQGTGA. CDR3 in amino acids: CTSSLSGYEQFF. The CDR3 nucleotides are TGTACCAGCAGCTTAAGTGGGTATGAGCAGTTCTTC.

This clonotype showed up just a few times. The chain couples TRBV29-1 to TRBJ2-5, with D tentatively TRBD2 (5 bases). The length of the CDR3 is 10 residues. V was clipped by 4 bases and J by 7 bases, with 7 bases between them. CDR1 is SQVTM and CDR2 is ANQGSEA in the germline V gene. CDR3 protein: CSVGSGTQYF. CDR3 DNA: TGCAGCGTTGGGAGCGGGACCCAGTACTTC.

The sample holds many counts of this clonotype. The chain carries TRBV2 and TRBJ2-7; the match to TRBD2 covers 12 bases. Trimming at V came to 2 bases and at J to 6 bases, leaving 11 bases not matched to a gene. CDR3 length: 17 amino acids. Germline loops: CDR1 SNHLY, CDR2 FYNNEI. CDR3: CASSESGLAGGVGEQYF. The CDR3 DNA follows: TGTGCCAGCAGTGAATCGGGTCTAGCGGGAGGGGTAGGCGAGCAGTACTTC.

The V call is TRBV4-2, the J call TRBJ2-7; D may correspond to TRBD1 or TRBD2 (6 bases each). Between the trimmed V and J ends, which lost 1 base and 7 bases, there was a span of 20 bases. In germline, CDR1 is LGHNA, CDR2 YNFKEQ. This CDR3 is built from 16 residues. Here the CDR3 DNA reads TGTGCCAGCAGCCAAGGTTTGTCGGGGGCGCAAAGAGAGCAGTACTTC. Translated, it gives CASSQGLSGAQREQYF.

Note on this clonotype: Sequence at one end of the junction differs from germline and may be a read error. This chain joins TRBV6-2 or TRBV6-3 and TRBJ2-6; 9 positions match TRBD1. This CDR3 has 13 residues. The V gene's germline CDR1 is MNHEY and CDR2 SVGEGT. In DNA form, the CDR3 reads TGTGCCAGCGCCCTCAGGGACAGGGACACTGAAGCTTTC. Protein sequence: CASALRDRDTEAF.

V gene TRBV7-3 combines with J gene TRBJ2-3, with a weak D call TRBD1 (5 bases). Germline CDR1 reads SGHTA; CDR2 reads FQGTGA. There are 16 residues in the CDR3. V was pared by 7 bases and J by 0 bases, with 17 bases between. The CDR3 nucleotides are TGTGCCAGCACCCCCTGGGGCGGATCTAGCACAGATACGCAGTATTTT. Residues: CASTPWGGSSTDTQYF.

This clonotype was recorded at least ten times. This sequence joins TRBV9 and TRBJ1-1; D may be TRBD1 (5 bases). The CDR3 runs 15 residues. Trimming removed 3 bases from V and 1 base from J, with 13 bases in between. Germline V gene data show CDR1 as SGDLS and CDR2 as YYNGEE. The CDR3 loop reads CASSEGREGNTEAFF. CDR3 nucleotides: TGTGCCAGCAGCGAGGGCAGGGAGGGGAACACTGAAGCTTTCTTT.

The J gene is TRBJ1-2, the V gene TRBV29-1; 8 bases map to TRBD1. The V gene end was trimmed by 7 bases and the J gene end by 5 bases; junction bases not matched to a gene: 9. This CDR3 region has 13 residues. Looked up from germline, CDR1 is SQVTM and CDR2 is ANQGSEA. The CDR3 region is CSAGQGGGYGYTF. Written as DNA, the CDR3 is TGCAGCGCTGGACAGGGTGGCGGGTATGGCTACACCTTC.

V usage is TRBV7-8 and J usage is TRBJ1-3, with D possibly TRBD1 on 5 matching bases. The V end lost 5 bases, the J end lost 7 bases, and 9 bases lay between the germline ends. The CDR3 has 12 residues. Looked up from germline, CDR1 is SGHVS and CDR2 is FQNEAQ. CDR3 residues: CASSRGMNTIYF. The CDR3 DNA reads TGTGCCAGCAGCCGGGGCATGAACACCATATATTTT.